This TCR beta chain was captured by sequencing in a study of shared clonotypes between healthy human individuals. CD45RO-negative CD8 cells positively selected for CCR7 made up the naive population, which excluded terminally differentiated effector memory CD45RA+ cells. TCRdb's table, derived via immunoSEQ multiplex PCR, lists solely in-frame clones and lacks some. The top ten hold about 0.11% of the sample, which has 600,000 or so clones, 90% to 95% seen once. Per germline, CDR1 LNHDA and CDR2 SQIVND (reference sequence). The CDR3 is made up of 14 amino acids. The V segment lost 7 bases and the J segment 7 bases; nucleotides outside the gene matches: 9.

This rearrangement joins TRBV19 to TRBJ2-1; 8 bases fit TRBD1. This sequence was found in a woman aged 25 to 45 in good health. The sample comprised naive CD8+ T cells sorted from blood. CDR3 in amino acids: CASNNQGAWNEQFF. CDR3 DNA sequence: TGTGCCAGTAATAATCAGGGGGCTTGGAATGAGCAGTTCTTC. The complete variable domain, with remaining parts taken from reference TRBV19 and TRBJ2-1, reads DGGITQSPKYLFRKEGQNVTLSCEQNLNHDAMYWYRQDPGQGLRLIYYSQIVNDFQKGDIAEGYSVSREKKESFPLTVTSAQKNPTAFYLCASNNQGAWNEQFFGPGTRLTVL.